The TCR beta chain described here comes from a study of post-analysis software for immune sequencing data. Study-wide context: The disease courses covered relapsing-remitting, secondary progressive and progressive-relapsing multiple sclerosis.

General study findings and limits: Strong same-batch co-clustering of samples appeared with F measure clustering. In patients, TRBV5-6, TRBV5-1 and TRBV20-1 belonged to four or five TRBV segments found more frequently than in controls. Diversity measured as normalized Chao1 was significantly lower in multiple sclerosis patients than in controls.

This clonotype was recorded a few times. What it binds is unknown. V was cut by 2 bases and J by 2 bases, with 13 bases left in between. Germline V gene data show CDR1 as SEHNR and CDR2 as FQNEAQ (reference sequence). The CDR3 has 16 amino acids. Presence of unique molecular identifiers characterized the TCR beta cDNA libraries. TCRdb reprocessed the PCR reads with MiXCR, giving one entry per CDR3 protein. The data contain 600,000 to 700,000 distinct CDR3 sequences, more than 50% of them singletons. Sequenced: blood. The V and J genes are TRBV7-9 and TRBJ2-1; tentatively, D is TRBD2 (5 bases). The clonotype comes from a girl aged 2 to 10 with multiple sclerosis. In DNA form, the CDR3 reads TGTGCCAGCAGCTTATGGGGAGAGTCCGCCTACAATGAGCAGTTCTTC. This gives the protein CASSLWGESAYNEQFF.